These 14 T cell receptor beta chains originate from one sample sequenced in a study of T cells after yellow fever vaccination. TCRdb re-derived calls from the 5' RACE reads in MiXCR, one entry per CDR3 protein. The sample includes some 670,000 distinct CDR3 sequences, approximately 13% of them seen just once. The source was PBMCs, collected on the day of the yellow fever booster vaccination. The receptors were sampled from a man aged 30 to 45 who received the YFV17D yellow fever vaccine.

At least ten counts were recorded for this clonotype. This chain links TRBV7-2 with TRBJ2-5; perhaps TRBD2 as D (6 bases). The CDR3 extends over 13 amino acids. Germline V lookup: CDR1 SGHTA, CDR2 FQGNSA. V was pared by 5 bases and J by 5 bases, with 12 bases between. The CDR3 region is CASSPSVLETQYF. The CDR3 region has the DNA TGTGCCAGCAGCCCTAGCGTTTTGGAGACCCAGTACTTC.

This clonotype came up a few times. This sequence joins TRBV6-5 and TRBJ2-7; 9 bases match TRBD1. Germline assignment: CDR1 MNHEY and CDR2 SVGAGI. There are 12 residues in the CDR3. V trimming: 6 bases; J trimming: 6 bases; junction bases outside the gene matches: 3. The CDR3 bases are TGTGCCAGCAGGAACAGGGGGCGCGAGCAGTACTTC. Its protein product is CASRNRGREQYF.

The rearrangement joins TRBV4-1 to TRBJ2-6; a possible D gene is TRBD1 (6 bases). Trimming pared 3 bases from V and 1 base from J, leaving 10 bases between. The CDR3 loop spans 16 amino acids. Germline V gene lookup returns CDR1 MGHRA and CDR2 YSYEKL. This CDR3 reads CASSQDTGSGANVLTF. DNA of the CDR3: TGCGCCAGCAGCCAGGACACAGGGTCTGGGGCCAACGTCCTGACTTTC.

The table lists this clonotype with a few counts. V and J are TRBV6-5 and TRBJ2-7; 7 bases line up with TRBD1. Germline V gene lookup returns CDR1 MNHEY and CDR2 SVGAGI. This CDR3 region has 15 residues. V lost 0 bases, J lost 7 bases, and 9 bases stayed unmatched. CDR3 bases: TGTGCCAGCAGTTACTCGATAGGGACAGTCAGGGAGCAGTACTTC. Its translation: CASSYSIGTVREQYF.

This clonotype was recorded a few times. The chain links TRBV20-1 to TRBJ2-1, with D possibly being TRBD2 (6 bases). Germline loops: CDR1 DFQATT, CDR2 SNEGSKA (reference sequence). Trimming took off 7 bases at V and 7 bases at J, with 20 bases between the two ends. The CDR3 sequence is 14 residues long. This CDR3 is CSVHAPREVNEQFF. The CDR3 bases are TGCAGTGTCCACGCGCCCAGGGAGGTAAATGAGCAGTTCTTC.

V usage is TRBV20-1 and J usage is TRBJ1-5; D remains ambiguous. Between the trimmed V and J ends, which lost 7 bases and 1 base, there was a span of 11 bases. CDR3 length equals 13 residues. Germline V gives CDR1 DFQATT, CDR2 SNEGSKA (reference sequence). CDR3 DNA sequence: TGCAGTGGGTTAGGGTCGAGCAATCAGCCCCAGCATTTT. This codes for CSGLGSSNQPQHF.

The sample holds a few counts of this clonotype. This sequence joins TRBV29-1 and TRBJ1-3, with D perhaps TRBD1 (5 bases). The V gene's germline CDR1 is SQVTM and CDR2 ANQGSEA. V was shortened by 7 bases and J by 3 bases, with 10 bases between the two germline ends. The CDR3 runs 12 residues. The CDR3 nucleotides read TGCAGCGGAGAGACAGATGGAAACACCATATATTTT. Its protein is CSGETDGNTIYF.

The J gene is TRBJ1-2, the V gene TRBV7-2; TRBD1 matches at 8 bases. After removal of 4 bases from V and 8 bases from J, the junction contained 6 bases not matched to a gene. CDR1 and CDR2 (germline): SGHTA, FQGNSA. The CDR3 loop spans 13 amino acids. The CDR3 loop is CASSSGRGQGYTF. The CDR3 bases are TGTGCCAGCAGCTCAGGCAGGGGGCAAGGCTACACCTTC. The full variable domain, in which reference TRBV7-2 and TRBJ1-2 provide the parts outside the CDR3, is GAGVSQSPSNKVTEKGKDVELRCDPISGHTALYWYRQSLGQGLEFLIYFQGNSAPDKSGLPSDRFSAERTGGSVSTLTIQRTQQEDSAVYLCASSSGRGQGYTFGSGTRLTVV.

V is TRBV12-3 or TRBV12-4 and J is TRBJ2-6; no firm D call. The CDR3 is made up of 15 amino acids. V lost 7 bases and J 3 bases, leaving 13 bases between the germline ends. The CDR3 loop reads CASTPYAGGANVLTF. The CDR3 DNA follows: TGTGCCAGCACCCCCTACGCTGGTGGGGCCAACGTCCTGACTTTC.

The chain has TRBV6-5 and TRBJ2-7; D is undetermined. The germline CDR1 and CDR2 sequences are MNHEY and SVGAGI. V was cut by 2 bases and J by 2 bases, with 10 bases left in between. The CDR3 sequence is 14 residues long. The chain's CDR3 is CASSYLGPTYEQYF. The DNA for the CDR3 is TGTGCCAGCAGTTACCTTGGGCCAACCTACGAGCAGTACTTC.

The chain has TRBV20-1 and TRBJ2-5; no definite D call. Trimming cost V 5 bases and J 1 base, with 14 bases left between them. CDR3 length: 14 residues. Germline V gene data show CDR1 as DFQATT and CDR2 as SNEGSKA (reference sequence). CDR3 nucleotide sequence: TGCAGTGCTTCGCTTGACACTTTCCAAGAGACCCAGTACTTC. Its protein is CSASLDTFQETQYF.

The chain combines TRBV28 with TRBJ2-5, with D perhaps matching TRBD2 (6 bases). There are 14 residues in the CDR3. Germline CDR1 reads MDHEN; CDR2 reads SYDVKM. Trimming shortened V by 3 bases and J by 5 bases, and 13 bases separated the two germline ends. Here the CDR3 DNA reads TGTGCCAGCAGTTTGCCCTCAAGCGGGGAGACCCAGTACTTC. Its protein is CASSLPSSGETQYF. Filled out from reference TRBV28 and TRBJ2-5, the complete variable domain reads DVKVTQSSRYLVKRTGEKVFLECVQDMDHENMFWYRQDPGLGLRLIYFSYDVKMKEKGDIPEGYSVSREKKERFSLILESASTNQTSMYLCASSLPSSGETQYFGPGTRLLVL.

This clonotype was seen more than once but under ten times. V and J are TRBV27 and TRBJ2-7, with D possibly TRBD2 on 6 matching bases. The length of the CDR3 is 14 residues. Looked up from germline, CDR1 is MNHEY and CDR2 is SMNVEV (reference sequence). V lost 5 bases to trimming and J lost 6 bases, with 17 bases between them. CDR3 sequence reads: CASSPTRTRGEQYF. Written as DNA, the CDR3 is TGTGCCAGCAGTCCGACTAGAACCCGGGGCGAGCAGTACTTC.

The V gene is TRBV3-1, the J gene TRBJ2-7; D is uncertain. This CDR3 is built from 11 residues. The germline V gene encodes CDR1 LGHDT and CDR2 YNNKEL (reference sequence). V lost 8 bases and J lost 4, with 9 bases in between. CDR3 in DNA: TGTGCCAGCGGGCAGCCGTACGAGCAGTACTTC. Its protein product is CASGQPYEQYF.